A single sample gave rise to the 10 T cell receptor beta chains below, sequenced in a study of CD8 T cells in ankylosing spondylitis. Notes on the study in general: Seemingly characteristic of ankylosing spondylitis blood was a TCR beta motif consisting of about 8 highly homologous variants.

TCRdb re-analysed the 5' RACE reads in MiXCR, keeping a single row per CDR3 protein. This sample has 450,000 to 550,000 distinct CDR3 sequences, with about 5.7% found just once. These TCRs' antigens remain unknown. Input material: blood, either unsorted or a sorted T cell fraction (not recorded which). The receptors come from a male donor with ankylosing spondylitis.

This clonotype was seen many times. This chain connects TRBV28 to TRBJ1-4; D is unresolved. The CDR3 spans 14 residues. The germline gives CDR1 MDHEN, CDR2 SYDVKM. The V gene lost 6 bases and the J gene lost 9 bases, with 17 bases spanning the gap. Written as DNA, the CDR3 is TGTGCCAGCAGCCCCCCAGGTGGGGTGCAAAAACTGTTTTTT. It specifies CASSPPGGVQKLFF.

The chain combines TRBV7-9 with TRBJ2-1; 8 bases are shared with TRBD2. Per germline, CDR1 SEHNR and CDR2 FQNEAQ (reference sequence). V lost 3 bases to trimming and J lost 0 bases; unmatched junction nucleotides: 7. The CDR3 runs 17 residues. CDR3 coding DNA: TGTGCCAGCAGCTTGACTAGCGCTGGGAGCTCCTACAATGAGCAGTTCTTC. Its translation is CASSLTSAGSSYNEQFF.

In this sample, this clonotype turned up many times. The rearrangement joins TRBV7-9 to TRBJ2-7, with TRBD1 matching 7 bases. Germline CDR1 is SEHNR and CDR2 is FQNEAQ (reference sequence). With V trimmed by 5 bases and J by 8 bases, 6 bases remained unmatched. This CDR3 has 12 residues. DNA of the CDR3: TGTGCCAGCAGCACCTTACAGGGGAAGCAGTACTTC. Amino acids: CASSTLQGKQYF. Full variable domain (missing parts from reference TRBV7-9 and TRBJ2-7): DTGVSQNPRHKITKRGQNVTFRCDPISEHNRLYWYRQTLGQGPEFLTYFQNEAQLEKSRLLSDRFSAERPKGSFSTLEIQRTEQGDSAMYLCASSTLQGKQYFGPGTRLTVT.

Many counts were recorded for this clonotype. The J gene is TRBJ1-2, the V gene TRBV6-1, with TRBD1 identical over 7 bases. This CDR3 is built from 15 residues. V trimming: 4 bases; J trimming: 4 bases; junction bases outside the gene matches: 9. CDR1 and CDR2 from the germline V gene are MNHNS and SASEGT. The CDR3 sequence: CASSALGGAGYGYTF. The CDR3 bases are TGTGCCAGCAGTGCCCTAGGGGGCGCCGGCTATGGCTACACCTTC.

There are many counts of this clonotype. This chain connects TRBV6-1 to TRBJ2-5; 8 bases line up with TRBD1. CDR1 MNHNS and CDR2 SASEGT come from the germline V gene. With 6 bases clipped from V and 4 bases from J, the junction kept 16 bases outside the gene matches. CDR3 length equals 17 residues. CDR3 loop: CASRPGRWTGIVETQYF. CDR3 bases: TGTGCCAGCAGACCCGGGCGATGGACAGGGATAGTAGAGACCCAGTACTTC.

The table lists this clonotype with many counts. The chain recombines TRBV11-2 with TRBJ1-2; TRBD1 is a possible D gene (5 bases). V gave up 5 bases and J gave up 14 bases, with 21 bases separating them. CDR1 is SGHAT, CDR2 FQNNGV, per germline. The CDR3 loop spans 13 amino acids. The CDR3 nucleotides are TGTGCCAGCAGCGGGGGAGATCGGGACCGCTCAACCTTC. Protein: CASSGGDRDRSTF.

This clonotype was seen many times. The chain uses TRBV7-3 and TRBJ1-2; 9 bases are shared with TRBD1. V shed 5 bases, J shed 5 bases, and the junction held 9 bases outside the gene matches. Germline CDR1 reads SGHTA; CDR2 reads FQGTGA. The CDR3 is 15 amino acids. CDR3 residues: CASSPAGTGIYGYTF. The CDR3 DNA reads TGTGCCAGCAGCCCCGCCGGGACAGGGATTTATGGCTACACCTTC.

This clonotype occurred many times. This chain joins TRBV7-9 and TRBJ1-5; the D is unclear. V lost 3 bases and J lost 0, with 12 bases in between. CDR1 and CDR2 from the germline V gene are SEHNR and FQNEAQ (reference sequence). The CDR3 spans 16 residues. Here the CDR3 reads CASSFVTTYSNQPQHF. CDR3 nucleotide sequence: TGTGCCAGCAGCTTTGTTACGACATATAGCAATCAGCCCCAGCATTTT.

The chain is built from TRBV7-9 and TRBJ2-1; 10 nucleotides align to TRBD2. This CDR3 has 16 residues. V gave up 5 bases and J gave up 8 bases; unmatched junction bases: 12. CDR1 and CDR2 from the germline V gene are SEHNR and FQNEAQ (reference sequence). The CDR3 loop reads CASSPVGVAGGDEQFF. DNA for the CDR3: TGTGCCAGCAGCCCCGTGGGGGTAGCGGGAGGTGATGAGCAGTTCTTC.

There are many counts of this clonotype. J is TRBJ2-4 and V is TRBV18; D is undetermined. Per germline, CDR1 KGHSH and CDR2 LQKENI. The CDR3 length is 12 residues. Trimming removed 6 bases from V and 6 bases from J, with 9 bases in between. The CDR3 here is CASSEDLNIQYF. CDR3 nucleotides: TGTGCCAGCTCCGAGGACCTAAACATTCAGTACTTC.